This T cell receptor beta chain was recovered during a study of shared clonotypes between healthy human individuals. On the study more broadly: CD4 naive cells filled three plates per donor, CD4 memory three, CD8 naive two and CD8 memory one. General study findings and limits: Large depth notwithstanding, sorted-subset sequencing proved incomplete by rarefaction. The study found approximately 5% of naive CD4 clonotypes shared across four donors.

The assay was immunoSEQ multiplex PCR, and TCRdb's table has in-frame clones only and misses some. The sample yields around 720,000 clones, about three quarters seen once. This CDR3 is 13 amino acids long. CDR1 is SGHVS and CDR2 is FNYEAQ in the germline V gene. V lost 4 bases and J lost 6, with 10 bases in between. Details on this clone: What it binds is not known.

The sequenced sample was memory CD4+ T cells sorted from blood. Subset of the sample: CD45RA-negative fraction. The source is a woman aged 25 to 45 in good health. This chain connects TRBV7-6 to TRBJ2-4; D remains ambiguous. The CDR3 DNA reads as TGTGCCAGCAGCTCTACGTGGGGAAACATTCAGTACTTC. Its translation: CASSSTWGNIQYF.